Each of the 25 T cell receptor beta chains below was sequenced from the same sample in a study of shared clonotypes between healthy human individuals. The repertoire was sequenced with immunoSEQ multiplex PCR; TCRdb's copy has only in-frame clones and lacks some. The data hold 2.5 million or so clones, with more than 90% observed a single time. Material for sequencing was naive CD4+ T cells sorted from blood. Subset given: CD45RA+ positively selected. These receptors were collected from a man younger than 35 in good health.

The chain couples TRBV2 to TRBJ2-3, with 8 positions matching TRBD1. The germline gives CDR1 SNHLY, CDR2 FYNNEI. With V trimmed by 1 base and J by 2 bases, 11 bases remained unmatched. The CDR3 consists of 18 residues. The CDR3 nucleotides read TGTGCCAGCAGTGAAGGAGCGCCGGGACAGGCTTACACAGATACGCAGTATTTT. It specifies CASSEGAPGQAYTDTQYF. Filled out from reference TRBV2 and TRBJ2-3, the complete variable domain reads EPEVTQTPSHQVTQMGQEVILRCVPISNHLYFYWYRQILGQKVEFLVSFYNNEISEKSEIFDDQFSVERPDGSNFTLKIRSTKLEDSAMYFCASSEGAPGQAYTDTQYFGPGTRLTVL.

The V gene is TRBV5-1, the J gene TRBJ2-7, with D hard to call. With 7 bases removed from V and 9 bases from J, the gap between germline ends came to 23 bases. This CDR3 comprises 14 residues. Germline CDR1 reads SGHRS; CDR2 reads YFSETQ. This CDR3 is CASSTGPLPTTQYF. Here the CDR3 DNA reads TGCGCCAGCTCCACCGGACCGCTACCTACGACGCAGTACTTC.

The chain uses TRBV6-1 and TRBJ2-7; D possibly corresponds to TRBD1 (6 bases). The V gene lost 1 base and the J gene lost 3 bases, with 13 bases spanning the gap. The CDR3 is 15 residues long. Germline CDR1 reads MNHNS; CDR2 reads SASEGT. CDR3 bases: TGTGCCAGCAGTGAAGAAGGACAGATCTACTACGAGCAGTACTTC. As protein: CASSEEGQIYYEQYF.

The chain combines TRBV27 with TRBJ2-7; D gene ambiguous. This CDR3 is 13 amino acids long. With 8 bases removed from V and 7 bases from J, the gap between germline ends came to 18 bases. Germline CDR1 is MNHEY and CDR2 is SMNVEV (reference sequence). The CDR3 loop reads CASRQMAIGEQYF. CDR3 nucleotide sequence: TGTGCCAGCCGCCAAATGGCCATAGGGGAGCAGTACTTC.

V is TRBV5-1 and J is TRBJ2-5, with D unclear. With the DNA end fitting TRBJ2-7 better, the J assignment may be wrong. The CDR3 has 15 amino acids. Germline-derived CDR1 and CDR2 are SGHRS and YFSETQ. CDR3: CASSSNSGSTYEQYF. The CDR3 nucleotides are TGCGCCAGCAGCTCAAACTCCGGGTCTACCTACGAGCAGTACTTC.

The chain joins TRBV5-1 to TRBJ2-6; 9 nucleotides align to TRBD2. The CDR3 sequence is 19 residues long. V lost 3 bases to trimming and J lost 0 bases; unmatched junction nucleotides: 10. Germline CDR1 SGHRS, CDR2 YFSETQ. The CDR3 is CASSSGTSRSFSGANVLTF. Written as DNA, the CDR3 is TGCGCCAGCAGCTCTGGGACTAGCCGGAGTTTCTCTGGGGCCAACGTCCTGACTTTC.

The chain combines TRBV18 with TRBJ2-5, with 8 nucleotides matching TRBD2. Losses at the gene ends were 6 bases for V and 5 bases for J; bases not matched to a gene: 8. The CDR3 totals 14 residues. The germline CDR1 and CDR2 sequences are KGHSH and LQKENI. The CDR3 DNA reads as TGTGCCAGCTCCCCCAGCGGGAGTGAGGAGACCCAGTACTTC. Translation: CASSPSGSEETQYF.

The V call is TRBV6-6, the J call TRBJ1-5; no clear D gene. Germline CDR1 MNHNY, CDR2 SVGAGI (reference sequence). V lost 3 bases, J lost 7 bases, and 10 bases lay in between. The CDR3 has 13 residues. The CDR3 sequence: CASSYVSAQPQHF. For the CDR3, the DNA is TGTGCCAGCAGTTATGTCTCGGCCCAGCCCCAGCATTTT.

V is TRBV6-6 and J is TRBJ1-5; D is possibly TRBD1 (5 bases). The germline V and J ends were trimmed by 6 bases and 6 bases, with 15 bases remaining between them. CDR1 is MNHNY and CDR2 is SVGAGI in the germline V gene (reference sequence). The CDR3 is 14 amino acids. The CDR3 region has the DNA TGTGCCAGCAGCTCTCCGAGGGACCCTCAGCCCCAGCATTTT. Protein product: CASSSPRDPQPQHF.

This sequence joins TRBV6-5 and TRBJ1-2; the match to TRBD1 covers 10 bases. Per germline, CDR1 MNHEY and CDR2 SVGAGI. After removal of 5 bases from V and 4 bases from J, the junction contained 4 bases not matched to a gene. The CDR3 is 14 residues long. The CDR3 reads CASSHGTGVYGYTF. In DNA, the CDR3 is TGTGCCAGCAGTCACGGGACAGGGGTCTATGGCTACACCTTC.

V and J are TRBV19 and TRBJ1-2; D ambiguous. CDR1 is LNHDA and CDR2 is SQIVND in the germline V gene (reference sequence). V lost 3 bases to trimming and J lost 3 bases, with 11 bases between them. The CDR3 length is 14 residues. The DNA of the CDR3 is TGTGCCAGTAGTATGTGGGAGGACTACTATGGCTACACCTTC. This sequence encodes CASSMWEDYYGYTF.

V gene TRBV25-1 combines with J gene TRBJ1-2; 7 positions match TRBD1. CDR3 length: 15 residues. Unmatched junction bases numbered 4, after V lost 1 base and J lost 2 bases. CDR1 MGHDK and CDR2 SYGVNS come from the germline V gene. The CDR3 spells CASSESAGGNYGYTF. The CDR3 DNA sequence: TGTGCCAGCAGTGAATCCGCAGGGGGAAACTATGGCTACACCTTC.

This clone showed up just once. This rearrangement joins TRBV6-6 to TRBJ2-6; D is undetermined. The CDR3 contains 15 residues. V lost 2 bases, J lost 0 bases, and 5 bases lay in between. CDR1 is MNHNY and CDR2 is SVGAGI in the germline V gene (reference sequence). The CDR3 DNA is TGTGCCAGCAGTTACAGGAACTCTGGGGCCAACGTCCTGACTTTC. Translating gives CASSYRNSGANVLTF.

This clone was seen a few times. The chain carries TRBV2 and TRBJ1-2, with 7 bases identical to TRBD1. Germline loops: CDR1 SNHLY, CDR2 FYNNEI. This CDR3 spans 14 amino acids. V lost 4 bases and J lost 4; bases outside the gene matches: 6. In DNA form, the CDR3 reads TGTGCCAGCAGTGCCCTGACAGGGATCTATGGCTACACCTTC. It codes for CASSALTGIYGYTF.

About this clone: This same CDR3 is encoded by further DNA sequences in the sample. The rearrangement uses TRBV6-1 and TRBJ2-7, with 7 bases aligning to TRBD1. The CDR3 runs to 13 residues. Unmatched junction bases numbered 5, after V lost 6 bases and J lost 3 bases. Germline CDR1 is MNHNS and CDR2 is SASEGT. CDR3 amino acids: CASSGQASYEQYF. Written as DNA, the CDR3 is TGTGCCAGCAGCGGACAGGCCAGCTACGAGCAGTACTTC.

This chain links TRBV6-1 with TRBJ2-2; D may be TRBD1 or TRBD2 (5 bases each). Germline lookup yields CDR1 MNHNS and CDR2 SASEGT. V was cut by 6 bases and J by 4 bases, with 12 bases left in between. The CDR3 runs to 14 residues. The CDR3 DNA follows: TGTGCCAGCAGCGGGACCAGGTCCACCGGGGAGCTGTTTTTT. This sequence encodes CASSGTRSTGELFF.

This chain joins TRBV6-5 and TRBJ1-2; D is perhaps TRBD1 (5 bases). Trimming took 8 bases from V and 8 from J, leaving 12 bases between them. Per germline, CDR1 MNHEY and CDR2 SVGAGI. The CDR3 runs 11 residues. CDR3 residues: CASGYSGGYTF. The CDR3 DNA sequence: TGTGCCAGCGGATACTCAGGGGGCTACACCTTC.

Comments on this clone: At the DNA level, this CDR3 is encoded by other sequences in the same sample as well. The genes are TRBV18 and TRBJ1-4; possible D gene TRBD1, 5 bases. This CDR3 is 15 amino acids long. Trimming stripped 3 bases from V and 0 bases from J, with 8 bases between. Germline values: CDR1 KGHSH, CDR2 LQKENI. The CDR3 here is CASSPGAATNEKLFF. The CDR3 DNA reads TGTGCCAGCTCACCCGGGGCCGCAACTAATGAAAAACTGTTTTTT.

The gene calls are TRBV5-1 and TRBJ2-5, with TRBD2 identical over 8 bases. The CDR3 sequence is 16 residues long. CDR1 is SGHRS, CDR2 YFSETQ, per germline. V lost 6 bases to trimming and J lost 5 bases; unmatched junction nucleotides: 15. This chain's CDR3 is CASKTLGGGLSETQYF. The CDR3 region has the DNA TGCGCCAGCAAGACCCTCGGCGGGGGGCTTTCCGAGACCCAGTACTTC. The variable domain in full, completed from reference TRBV5-1 and TRBJ2-5, reads KAGVTQTPRYLIKTRGQQVTLSCSPISGHRSVSWYQQTPGQGLQFLFEYFSETQRNKGNFPGRFSGRQFSNSRSEMNVSTLELGDSALYLCASKTLGGGLSETQYFGPGTRLLVL.

The gene calls are TRBV5-4 and TRBJ2-2, with TRBD1 matching over 7 bases. CDR3 length: 16 amino acids. The trim removed 4 bases at V and 0 bases at J, leaving 6 bases unmatched. Germline lookup yields CDR1 SGHNT and CDR2 YYREEE (reference sequence). CDR3 sequence reads: CASSPRQGTNTGELFF. The CDR3 DNA sequence: TGTGCCAGCAGCCCTCGACAGGGAACGAACACCGGGGAGCTGTTTTTT.

The chain combines TRBV30 with TRBJ1-4; 9 positions match TRBD1. Trimming took 0 bases from V and 4 from J; bases not matched to a gene: 15. Germline V gives CDR1 GTSNPN, CDR2 SVGIG (reference sequence). There are 19 residues in the CDR3. The CDR3 DNA reads TGTGCCTGGAGTGTTGTTGAATGGAAACAGGGGGCAAGTAATGAAAAACTGTTTTTT. Its translation is CAWSVVEWKQGASNEKLFF.

This sequence joins TRBV7-9 and TRBJ1-3; D may be TRBD1 (5 bases). V was trimmed by 1 base and J by 0 bases, leaving 13 bases between them. Germline CDR1 is SEHNR and CDR2 is FQNEAQ (reference sequence). CDR3 size: 17 residues. In DNA form, the CDR3 reads TGTGCCAGCAGCTTAGATAGGACACCCAGCTCTGGAAACACCATATATTTT. It specifies CASSLDRTPSSGNTIYF.

V gene TRBV5-1 combines with J gene TRBJ1-4; 7 bases fit TRBD1. This CDR3 comprises 15 residues. Trimming at V came to 3 bases and at J to 3 bases, leaving 5 bases not matched to a gene. Germline CDR1 is SGHRS and CDR2 is YFSETQ. The CDR3 coding sequence is TGCGCCAGCAGCTCAGGGGGTTCCCCTAATGAAAAACTGTTTTTT. Protein sequence: CASSSGGSPNEKLFF.

This clone showed up just once. The chain couples TRBV7-2 to TRBJ1-3, with no clear D. Germline V lookup: CDR1 SGHTA, CDR2 FQGNSA. The CDR3 length is 14 residues. The germline V and J ends were trimmed by 5 bases and 1 base, with 9 bases remaining between them. This chain's CDR3 is CASSHAPSGNTIYF. The DNA of the CDR3 is TGTGCCAGCAGCCATGCCCCATCTGGAAACACCATATATTTT.

As DNA, the CDR3 is TGTGCCAGCAGCTTGGTGGGGGAACGACATGAGCTGTTTTTT. Encoded protein: CASSLVGERHELFF. The rearrangement joins TRBV5-8 to TRBJ2-2; D is possibly TRBD1 or TRBD2 (5 bases each). This CDR3 is built from 14 residues. V was trimmed by 0 bases and J by 11 bases, leaving 14 bases between them. Germline values: CDR1 SGHTS, CDR2 YDEGEE.